These 23 T cell receptor beta chains originate from one sample sequenced in a study of blood T cell repertoires in COVID-19. The protocol was immunoSEQ multiplex PCR, while the TCRdb copy is restricted to in-frame clones and leaves out a portion. The sample lists 400,000 or so clones; 80% to 90% were seen once. The material sequenced was PBMCs or T cells enriched from blood (not recorded which). These receptors were collected from a man aged 40-49 years in a cohort exposed to, infected with or recovered from COVID-19 (not recorded which).

The genes are TRBV5-1 and TRBJ2-7; TRBD1 aligns across 9 bases. V was pared by 4 bases and J by 5 bases, with 7 bases of the junction left unmatched. The CDR3 has 14 residues. The germline gives CDR1 SGHRS, CDR2 YFSETQ. The CDR3 region is CASSPGQGTNEQYF. The CDR3 DNA reads TGCGCCAGCAGCCCGGGACAGGGTACAAACGAGCAGTACTTC.

V and J are TRBV28 and TRBJ1-4; 8 nucleotides agree with TRBD1. The CDR3 consists of 16 residues. With 7 bases clipped from V and 4 bases from J, the junction kept 11 bases outside the gene matches. Germline-derived CDR1 and CDR2 are MDHEN and SYDVKM. This chain's CDR3 is CASNAGGTGHNEKLFF. DNA for the CDR3: TGTGCCAGCAACGCTGGAGGGACAGGACATAATGAAAAACTGTTTTTT.

In this sample, this clone turned up a few times. This sequence joins TRBV6-4 and TRBJ2-2; 9 bases are a match to TRBD1. V lost 4 bases, J lost 3 bases, and 0 bases stayed unmatched. Germline V gives CDR1 MRHNA, CDR2 SNTAGT. The CDR3 has 14 residues. In DNA, the CDR3 is TGTGCCAGCAGTGGGACAGGGGACACCGGGGAGCTGTTTTTT. It yields the protein CASSGTGDTGELFF.

The rearrangement links TRBV6-5 to TRBJ2-7; 11 bases agree with TRBD1. This CDR3 spans 14 amino acids. With V trimmed by 0 bases and J by 12 bases, 7 bases remained unmatched. CDR1 MNHEY and CDR2 SVGAGI come from the germline V gene. The CDR3 DNA reads as TGTGCCAGCAGTTACTCTGGGACAGGGGGGAAAGGGTACTTC. This translates into CASSYSGTGGKGYF.

The chain links TRBV5-4 to TRBJ2-1, with 11 bases fitting TRBD2. Germline V gene lookup returns CDR1 SGHNT and CDR2 YYREEE (reference sequence). The CDR3 loop spans 16 amino acids. V trimming: 4 bases; J trimming: 7 bases; junction bases outside the gene matches: 10. The CDR3 nucleotides are TGTGCCAGCAGCGACCAACTAGCGGGAGCGGGAAATGAGCAGTTCTTC. Protein sequence: CASSDQLAGAGNEQFF.

This chain joins TRBV7-6 and TRBJ1-4, with 7 bases lining up with TRBD1. Germline V CDR1 and CDR2: SGHVS, FNYEAQ. This CDR3 has 14 amino acids. Losses at the gene ends were 4 bases for V and 6 bases for J; bases not matched to a gene: 5. Written as DNA, the CDR3 is TGTGCCAGCAGCTCGAGGGGGCCGGATGAAAAACTGTTTTTT. Amino acid sequence: CASSSRGPDEKLFF.

The sample holds a few counts of this clone. The V and J genes are TRBV5-4 and TRBJ1-4, with unresolved D. Germline V gene lookup returns CDR1 SGHNT and CDR2 YYREEE (reference sequence). This CDR3 region has 15 residues. V was pared by 4 bases and J by 3 bases, with 13 bases between. The CDR3 is CASSDDTVANEKLFF. The CDR3 DNA follows: TGTGCCAGCAGCGATGACACCGTTGCTAATGAAAAACTGTTTTTT.

This sequence joins TRBV11-1 and TRBJ2-2; D is possibly TRBD2 (6 bases). The V gene's germline CDR1 is SGHAT and CDR2 FQDESV (reference sequence). The CDR3 contains 14 residues. V dropped 4 bases and J dropped 6 bases, with 12 bases sitting between them. The CDR3: CASSSGLIAGELFF. Written as DNA, the CDR3 is TGTGCCAGCAGCTCCGGACTAATAGCCGGGGAGCTGTTTTTT. Supplemented by reference TRBV11-1 and TRBJ2-2, the full variable domain reads EAEVAQSPRYKITEKSQAVAFWCDPISGHATLYWYRQILGQGPELLVQFQDESVVDDSQLPKDRFSAERLKGVDSTLKIQPAELGDSAMYLCASSSGLIAGELFFGEGSRLTVL.

The rearrangement links TRBV12-3 or TRBV12-4 to TRBJ1-1; perhaps TRBD1 as D (6 bases). V was shortened by 6 bases and J by 3 bases, with 11 bases between the two germline ends. The CDR3 has 13 amino acids. CDR3 in amino acids: CASRAQGYTEAFF. For the CDR3, the DNA is TGTGCCAGCAGAGCACAGGGATACACTGAAGCTTTCTTT.

This clone occurred a few times. J is TRBJ2-7 and V is TRBV7-6, with TRBD2 identical over 10 bases. Germline CDR1 SGHVS, CDR2 FNYEAQ. The CDR3 totals 15 residues. The V gene end was trimmed by 3 bases and the J gene end by 5 bases; junction bases not matched to a gene: 7. CDR3 sequence: CASSLSSGSGNEQYF. DNA of the CDR3: TGTGCCAGCAGCTTGTCTAGCGGGAGTGGCAACGAGCAGTACTTC.

The genes are TRBV14 and TRBJ2-5; 7 bases agree with TRBD2. CDR1 and CDR2 from the germline V gene are SGHDN and FVKESK. The CDR3 sequence is 16 residues long. J lost 5 bases, V lost 0 bases, and 9 bases had no gene match. The CDR3: CASSQDRRTGGETQYF. CDR3 nucleotide sequence: TGTGCCAGCAGCCAAGATCGACGCACCGGGGGGGAGACCCAGTACTTC. Together with reference TRBV14 and TRBJ2-5, the CDR3 gives the full variable domain: EAGVTQFPSHSVIEKGQTVTLRCDPISGHDNLYWYRRVMGKEIKFLLHFVKESKQDESGMPNNRFLAERTGGTYSTLKVQPAELEDSGVYFCASSQDRRTGGETQYFGPGTRLLVL.

The DNA of the CDR3 is TGTGCCAGCAGTCTCCCGGGACAGGCTGAAGCTTTCTTT. Encoded protein: CASSLPGQAEAFF. This rearrangement joins TRBV27 to TRBJ1-1; TRBD1 matches 8 bases. The CDR3 runs to 13 residues. Trimming cost V 5 bases and J 6 bases; bases outside gene matches: 5. The germline gives CDR1 MNHEY, CDR2 SMNVEV (reference sequence).

The V gene is TRBV7-2, the J gene TRBJ2-2, with 8 bases identical to TRBD2. The CDR3 spans 15 residues. Germline V CDR1 and CDR2: SGHTA, FQGNSA. The trim removed 1 base at V and 8 bases at J, leaving 6 bases unmatched. The CDR3 sequence: CASSLDLAGRGELFF. As DNA, the CDR3 is TGTGCCAGCAGCTTAGATTTAGCGGGAAGGGGGGAGCTGTTTTTT.

The CDR3: CASNALNYGYTF. In DNA, the CDR3 is TGTGCCAGCAACGCACTCAACTATGGCTACACCTTC. The chain carries TRBV27 and TRBJ1-2; D unclear. The ends were cut back, 7 bases at V and 2 bases at J, with 8 bases in the middle. There are 12 residues in the CDR3. Germline CDR1 and CDR2: MNHEY and SMNVEV (reference sequence).

V gene TRBV5-1 combines with J gene TRBJ2-7; 8 bases map to TRBD2. The CDR3 extends over 14 amino acids. V gave up 5 bases and J gave up 0 bases; unmatched junction bases: 4. Germline V gene lookup returns CDR1 SGHRS and CDR2 YFSETQ. In DNA form, the CDR3 reads TGCGCCAGCAGTATTAGCGGGACCTCCTACGAGCAGTACTTC. Translating gives CASSISGTSYEQYF.

The J gene is TRBJ2-2, the V gene TRBV18, with D perhaps matching TRBD2 (6 bases). The CDR3 runs to 16 residues. The V gene lost 3 bases and the J gene lost 3 bases, with 14 bases spanning the gap. Germline CDR1 and CDR2: KGHSH and LQKENI. CDR3: CASSPQEGAYTGELFF. CDR3 DNA sequence: TGTGCCAGCTCACCGCAGGAGGGCGCGTACACCGGGGAGCTGTTTTTT.

A word on this clone: This specimen includes other DNA sequences encoding the same CDR3. This chain connects TRBV20-1 to TRBJ2-5; D is possibly TRBD1 (6 bases). Germline V gene data show CDR1 as DFQATT and CDR2 as SNEGSKA (reference sequence). Trimming stripped 6 bases from V and 3 bases from J, with 8 bases between. The CDR3 runs to 11 residues. The CDR3 region has the DNA TGCAGTGCCAACAGGGAAGAGACCCAGTACTTC. Amino acids: CSANREETQYF.

This clone was observed a handful of times. The J gene is TRBJ2-1, the V gene TRBV29-1; D might be TRBD1 (5 bases). This CDR3 region has 13 residues. The V end was cut by 4 bases, the J end by 0 bases, with 7 bases between. The germline V gene has CDR1 SQVTM and CDR2 ANQGSEA. CDR3 amino acids: CSVGGFSYNEQFF. In DNA, the CDR3 is TGCAGCGTTGGGGGCTTCTCCTACAATGAGCAGTTCTTC.

The rearrangement joins TRBV5-6 to TRBJ2-3; D is possibly TRBD1 (6 bases). Germline V gene sequence: CDR1 SGHDT, CDR2 YYEEEE. Trimming took 2 bases from V and 4 from J, leaving 14 bases between them. The CDR3 consists of 15 residues. The CDR3 here is CASSLNRVGADTQYF. CDR3 bases: TGTGCCAGCAGCTTAAACAGGGTGGGTGCAGATACGCAGTATTTT.

This chain links TRBV5-1 with TRBJ1-1; D is possibly TRBD1 (6 bases). Germline CDR1 reads SGHRS; CDR2 reads YFSETQ. The CDR3 extends over 17 amino acids. V was shortened by 2 bases and J by 7 bases, with 24 bases between the two germline ends. The CDR3 sequence: CASSFGGRGAFSGEAFF. The CDR3 region has the DNA TGCGCCAGCAGCTTCGGGGGTCGGGGGGCGTTTAGTGGTGAAGCTTTCTTT.

The chain combines TRBV19 with TRBJ2-3; 7 bases align to TRBD1. This CDR3 has 14 amino acids. Looked up from germline, CDR1 is LNHDA and CDR2 is SQIVND (reference sequence). V shed 8 bases, J shed 0 bases, and the junction held 5 bases outside the gene matches. The CDR3 loop is CASETGSSTDTQYF. The CDR3 DNA reads TGTGCCAGTGAGACAGGGTCTAGCACAGATACGCAGTATTTT.

The chain couples TRBV15 to TRBJ2-1; D is perhaps TRBD2 (6 bases). CDR3 length equals 15 residues. V lost 0 bases and J 5 bases, leaving 11 bases between the germline ends. The germline CDR1 and CDR2 sequences are LNHNV and YYDKDF (reference sequence). For the CDR3, the DNA is TGTGCCACCAGCAGAGATCGGACTATTAACAATGAGCAGTTCTTC. Translating it yields CATSRDRTINNEQFF.

In this sample, this clone turned up a few times. The CDR3 protein is CASRQDIRQNTIYF. The CDR3 nucleotides read TGTGCCAGCAGACAGGACATTCGTCAGAACACCATATATTTT. The chain is built from TRBV6-5 and TRBJ1-3; possible D gene TRBD1, 5 bases. Germline CDR1 MNHEY, CDR2 SVGAGI. Trimming removed 6 bases from V and 7 bases from J, with 16 bases in between. CDR3 length equals 14 residues.